The rows below give T cell receptor beta chains drawn from one sample of a study of blood T cell repertoires in COVID-19. Using immunoSEQ multiplex PCR, the repertoire was profiled, and TCRdb retains in-frame clones only, with some absent. The table lists roughly 100,000 clones, around 88% of them singletons. Sequenced sample: peripheral blood. These receptors were obtained from a human donor in a cohort sampled during active COVID-19. Each CDR3 is given with its conserved first and last residue. Fields, in order: CDR3 length, V gene, D gene, clone size, J gene, CDR3 DNA, CDR3 protein. A D gene is named only where the DNA matches it firmly. The size of a clone is reported for some rows only, either as once, few or many, or as a class for expanded clones.

16	TRBV10-3	TRBD1	-	TRBJ1-3	TGTGCCATCAGTGAACCGGGACAGTCAACTGGAAACACCATATATTTT	CAISEPGQSTGNTIYF
13	TRBV6-2/TRBV6-3	-	-	TRBJ2-3	TGTGCCAGCAGTTACTCAAAGGGGGATACGCAGTATTTT	CASSYSKGDTQYF
14	TRBV6-2/TRBV6-3	TRBD2	-	TRBJ2-7	TGTGCCAGCATCCCATTTCTAGCGGGAGGCGAGCAGTACTTC	CASIPFLAGGEQYF
16	TRBV19	TRBD2	-	TRBJ2-3	TGTGCCAGTAGCCGGACTAGCGGGAGGGGCACAGATACGCAGTATTTT	CASSRTSGRGTDTQYF
13	TRBV7-3	-	-	TRBJ1-2	TGTGCCAGCAGTTCCGACAGGCAGGCTGGCTACACCTTC	CASSSDRQAGYTF
17	TRBV5-1	TRBD1	once	TRBJ1-3	TGCGCCAGCAGCCAGTCCCCAGGGGGAGTCTCTGGAAACACCATATATTTT	CASSQSPGGVSGNTIYF
16	TRBV7-2	TRBD2	-	TRBJ2-2	TGTGCCAGCAGCTTCCTAGCGGGGGTGAACACCGGGGAGCTGTTTTTT	CASSFLAGVNTGELFF
14	TRBV9	TRBD1	once	TRBJ1-2	TGTGCCAGCAGCGTGACAGGGACGGACTATGGCTACACCTTC	CASSVTGTDYGYTF
15	TRBV15	TRBD2	-	TRBJ2-1	TGTGCCACCAGCAGCGGACTAGCGGGAGGACATGAGCAGTTCTTC	CATSSGLAGGHEQFF
15	TRBV5-8	-	-	TRBJ2-1	TGTGCCAGCAGCCCTTGGGGGGGCCACAACAATGAGCAGTTCTTC	CASSPWGGHNNEQFF
14	TRBV28	-	once	TRBJ1-1	TGTGCCAGCATACAGGCAGGGGCCGCTGGTGAAGCTTTCTTT	CASIQAGAAGEAFF
14	TRBV7-2	TRBD1	-	TRBJ1-1	TGTGCCAGCAGCGGACAGGGTCCGGGCACTGAAGCTTTCTTT	CASSGQGPGTEAFF
17	TRBV5-4	TRBD2	-	TRBJ2-5	TGTGCCAGCAGCTCGGTTCCCTGGACTAGCCCCCAAGAGACCCAGTACTTC	CASSSVPWTSPQETQYF
15	TRBV5-6	-	-	TRBJ1-5	TGTGCCAGCACCCTGGGGGCTTCAGGCAATCAGCCCCAGCATTTT	CASTLGASGNQPQHF
13	TRBV6-6	TRBD1	few	TRBJ2-7	TGTGCCAGCAGTTATCGACAGGGTTACGAGCAGTACTTC	CASSYRQGYEQYF
13	TRBV6-2/TRBV6-3	TRBD2	-	TRBJ2-1	TGTGCCAGCAGTTTCTTCGAGCGGGGGGAGCAGTTCTTC	CASSFFERGEQFF
11	TRBV2	-	-	TRBJ2-7	TGTGCCAGCAGTGCAGGGGTCGAGCAGTACTTC	CASSAGVEQYF
11	TRBV12-3/TRBV12-4	TRBD2	-	TRBJ2-7	TGTGCCAGCAGTTTGCGGGAGGAGCAGTACTTC	CASSLREEQYF
16	TRBV6-2/TRBV6-3	TRBD1	-	TRBJ2-1	TGTGCCAGCAGTTCCAACAGGGGGCGTTCCTTCGATGAGCAGTTCTTC	CASSSNRGRSFDEQFF
16	TRBV7-9	TRBD2	few	TRBJ2-1	TGTGCCAGCAGCTTAGTTAGCGGGGGGCATTGGAATGAGCAGTTCTTC	CASSLVSGGHWNEQFF
14	TRBV6-5	-	-	TRBJ1-2	TGTGCCAGCAGTTACTCGACGGGGGGCTACGGCTACACCTTC	CASSYSTGGYGYTF
14	TRBV19	TRBD2	once	TRBJ2-5	TGTGCCAGTAAAAGAGCGGGGGTACAAGAGACCCAGTACTTC	CASKRAGVQETQYF
14	TRBV28	TRBD2	-	TRBJ2-7	TGTGCCAGCTCTGGGGGGGGGAGTCTAGACGAGCAGTACTTC	CASSGGGSLDEQYF
16	TRBV15	-	-	TRBJ2-7	TGTGCCACCAGCAGAGATGAGTTCGCGACTTCTTACGAGCAGTACTTC	CATSRDEFATSYEQYF
15	TRBV6-5	TRBD2	-	TRBJ2-3	TGTGCCAGCACCCTAGCGGGGGGGCCGACAGATACGCAGTATTTT	CASTLAGGPTDTQYF
17	TRBV29-1	TRBD2	-	TRBJ2-1	TGCAGCGTTGAAGAAGATCCCCCCCTAGCGGGGGGAGGGGAGCAGTTCTTC	CSVEEDPPLAGGGEQFF
17	TRBV7-3	TRBD2	-	TRBJ2-1	TGTGCCAGCAGCTTAATTTTAGTGGGACTACCTGTCAATGAGCAGTTCTTC	CASSLILVGLPVNEQFF
13	TRBV7-9	-	-	TRBJ2-3	TGTGCCAGCAGCTTTTCCAATTTAGATACGCAGTATTTT	CASSFSNLDTQYF
13	TRBV6-2/TRBV6-3	-	-	TRBJ1-1	TGTGCCAGCAGTTTCTACAGGGAAACTAAAGCTTTCTTT	CASSFYRETKAFF
15	TRBV9	-	-	TRBJ2-3	TGTGCCAGCAGCCCTTACGAAGGCCCCGAGGGAACGCAGTATTTT	CASSPYEGPEGTQYF
15	TRBV3-1/TRBV3-2	-	-	TRBJ2-7	TGTGCCAGCAGCCAAGATTCTGCGGGAATCAACGAGCAGTACTTC	CASSQDSAGINEQYF
13	TRBV27	-	few	TRBJ2-7	TGTGCCAGCAGTTTAGGCACCTCCTACGAGCAGTACTTC	CASSLGTSYEQYF
17	TRBV5-4	TRBD2	-	TRBJ2-3	TGTGCCAGCAGCTTGGTTTGGCGGGGGGGCCTATCAGATACGCAGTATTTT	CASSLVWRGGLSDTQYF
17	TRBV7-6	-	-	TRBJ2-1	TGTGCCAGCAGGCGAGAGGTTGGCGGGGCTCTCTACAATGAGCAGTTCTTC	CASRREVGGALYNEQFF
18	TRBV6-2/TRBV6-3	TRBD2	-	TRBJ2-5	TGTGCCAGCAGCCCCCTAGCGGGATGGACGCCAGTAGGGGAGACCCAGTACTTC	CASSPLAGWTPVGETQYF
13	TRBV24-1	-	-	TRBJ1-1	TGTGCCACCCGTGCGGGGATGAACACTGAAGCTTTCTTT	CATRAGMNTEAFF
15	TRBV5-1	TRBD2	-	TRBJ2-1	TGCGCCAGCAGCGGACTAGCGCTCTCCTACAATGAGCAGTTCTTC	CASSGLALSYNEQFF
13	TRBV7-9	TRBD1	few	TRBJ2-7	TGTGCCAGCAGCCCCCGGGACAGGCGTGAGCAGTACTTC	CASSPRDRREQYF
15	TRBV5-4	-	-	TRBJ2-5	TGTGCCAGCAGCTTGGACCACTGGTACCAAGAGACCCAGTACTTC	CASSLDHWYQETQYF
14	TRBV4-3	TRBD1	-	TRBJ1-1	TGCGCCAGCAGCCAGGGACAGGGAGGCACTGAAGCTTTCTTT	CASSQGQGGTEAFF